The clone carrying this T cell receptor beta chain came up a few times. J lost 2 bases, V lost 6 bases, and 6 bases had no gene match. The germline CDR1 and CDR2 sequences are MRHNA and SNTAGT. CDR3 length equals 15 residues. This sample is drawn from a study of Ad26.COV2.S vaccination and SARS-CoV-2 variants. About the study: Sample donor was a member of the COV1001 Ad26.COV2.S trial arm.

This table comes from immunoSEQ multiplex PCR, and its TCRdb copy is limited to in-frame clones, with some not included. The sample gives around 420,000 clones, roughly 90% of which show up once; 3.6% is in the top ten. Treatment noted: roughly 19 received Ad26.COV2.S at low or high dose, single or two shots; roughly five received placebo; per-sample allocation not given. It was on day 63 after the first vaccine or placebo injection that samples were taken. A Boston adult aged 18-55 years was the donor. This clonotype was obtained from a person between 18 and 59 years old who received the Ad26.COV2.S COVID-19 vaccine or a placebo. The genes are TRBV6-4 and TRBJ2-3; 9 nucleotides align to TRBD2. The source material was peripheral blood, sampled in a trial of Ad26.COV2.S vaccine versus placebo. The CDR3 DNA reads TGTGCCAGCAGCCTGGGACTAGCCAACACAGATACGCAGTATTTT. This gives the protein CASSLGLANTDTQYF.